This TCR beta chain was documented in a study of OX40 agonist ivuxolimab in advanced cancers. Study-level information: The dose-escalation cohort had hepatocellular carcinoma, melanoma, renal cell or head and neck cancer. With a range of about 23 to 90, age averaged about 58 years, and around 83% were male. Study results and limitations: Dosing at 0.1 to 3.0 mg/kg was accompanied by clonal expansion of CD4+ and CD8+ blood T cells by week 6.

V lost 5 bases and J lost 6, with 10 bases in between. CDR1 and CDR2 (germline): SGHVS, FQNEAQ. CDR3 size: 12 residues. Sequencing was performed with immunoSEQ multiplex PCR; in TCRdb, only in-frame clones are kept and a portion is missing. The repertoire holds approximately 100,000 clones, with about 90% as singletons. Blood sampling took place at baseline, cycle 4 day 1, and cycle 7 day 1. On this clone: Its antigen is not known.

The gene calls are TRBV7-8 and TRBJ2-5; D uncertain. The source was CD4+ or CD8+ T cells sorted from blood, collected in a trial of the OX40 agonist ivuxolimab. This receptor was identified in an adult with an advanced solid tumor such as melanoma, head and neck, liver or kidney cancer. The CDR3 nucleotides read TGTGCCAGCAGCCCCTCGCGGCAGACCCAGTACTTC. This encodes CASSPSRQTQYF.